This T cell receptor beta chain was retrieved from a study of T-cell memory formation after mild COVID-19. At least ten counts were recorded for this clonotype. TCRdb independently ran MiXCR on the 5' RACE reads; one entry per CDR3 protein. The table has a few hundred thousand distinct CDR3 sequences, roughly a fifth seen once. Germline CDR1 is LGHNA and CDR2 is YSLEER. V dropped 6 bases and J dropped 2 bases, with 10 bases sitting between them. This CDR3 has 13 residues. Material for sequencing was PBMCs or a T cell subset sorted from them (not recorded which). The source of this sequence is a man younger than 35 who had mild COVID-19 (a few samples of this study predate the infection). Cell type and time point are not known. The rearrangement joins TRBV4-3 to TRBJ2-5; D perhaps matches TRBD2 (6 bases). The CDR3 DNA is TGCGCCAGCAGTCTGACTAGTCAAGAGACCCAGTACTTC. It translates to CASSLTSQETQYF.